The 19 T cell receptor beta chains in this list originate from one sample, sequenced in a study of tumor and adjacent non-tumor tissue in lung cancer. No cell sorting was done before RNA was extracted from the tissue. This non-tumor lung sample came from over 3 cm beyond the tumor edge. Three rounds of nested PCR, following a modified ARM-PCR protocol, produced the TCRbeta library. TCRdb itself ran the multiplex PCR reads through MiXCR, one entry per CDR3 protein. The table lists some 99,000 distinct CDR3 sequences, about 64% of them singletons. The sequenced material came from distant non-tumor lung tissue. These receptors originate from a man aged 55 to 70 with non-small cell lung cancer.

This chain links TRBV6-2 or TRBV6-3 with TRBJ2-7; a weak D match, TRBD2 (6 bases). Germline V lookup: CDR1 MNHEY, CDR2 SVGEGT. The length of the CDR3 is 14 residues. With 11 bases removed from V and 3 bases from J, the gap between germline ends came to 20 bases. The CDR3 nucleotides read TGTGCCGGCATCGACCCCGGGACTCGCTACGAGCAGTACTTC. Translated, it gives CAGIDPGTRYEQYF.

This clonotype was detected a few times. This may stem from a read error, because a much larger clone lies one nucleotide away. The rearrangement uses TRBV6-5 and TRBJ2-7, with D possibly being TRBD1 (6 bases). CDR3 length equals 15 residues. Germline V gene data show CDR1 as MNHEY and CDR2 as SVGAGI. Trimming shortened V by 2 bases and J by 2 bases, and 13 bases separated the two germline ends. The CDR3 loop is CASSYTAQGPYEQYF. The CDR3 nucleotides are TGTGCCAGCAGTTACACAGCCCAGGGGCCCTACGAGCAGTACTTC.

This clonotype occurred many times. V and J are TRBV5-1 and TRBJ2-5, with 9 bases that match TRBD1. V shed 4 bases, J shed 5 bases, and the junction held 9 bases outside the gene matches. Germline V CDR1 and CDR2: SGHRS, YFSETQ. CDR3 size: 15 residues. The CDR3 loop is CASSARDRVEETQYF. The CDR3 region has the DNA TGCGCCAGCAGCGCCAGGGACAGGGTCGAGGAGACCCAGTACTTC.

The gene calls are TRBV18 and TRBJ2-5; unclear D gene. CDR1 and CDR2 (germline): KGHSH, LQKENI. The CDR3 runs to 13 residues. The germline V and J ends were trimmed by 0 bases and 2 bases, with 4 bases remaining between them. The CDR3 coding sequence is TGTGCCAGCTCACCACCGGGACAAGAGACCCAGTACTTC. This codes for CASSPPGQETQYF.

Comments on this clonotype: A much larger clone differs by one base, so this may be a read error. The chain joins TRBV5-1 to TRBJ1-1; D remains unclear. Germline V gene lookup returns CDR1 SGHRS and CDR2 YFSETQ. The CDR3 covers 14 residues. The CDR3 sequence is CANSLSVRDTEAFF. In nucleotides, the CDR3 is TGCGCCAACAGCTTGTCGGTAAGGGACACTGAAGCTTTCTTT.

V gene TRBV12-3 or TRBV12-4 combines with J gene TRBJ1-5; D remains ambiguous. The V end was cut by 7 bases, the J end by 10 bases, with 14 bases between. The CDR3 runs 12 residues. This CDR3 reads CASTLIPQPQHF. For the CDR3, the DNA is TGTGCCAGCACTTTGATTCCTCAACCCCAGCATTTT.

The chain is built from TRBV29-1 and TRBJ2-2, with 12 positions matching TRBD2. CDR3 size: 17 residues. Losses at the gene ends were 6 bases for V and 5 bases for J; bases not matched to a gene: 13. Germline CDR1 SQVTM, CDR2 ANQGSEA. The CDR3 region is CSVARLAGGSGTGELFF. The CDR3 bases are TGCAGCGTGGCCCGGCTAGCGGGAGGGAGTGGGACCGGGGAGCTGTTTTTT.

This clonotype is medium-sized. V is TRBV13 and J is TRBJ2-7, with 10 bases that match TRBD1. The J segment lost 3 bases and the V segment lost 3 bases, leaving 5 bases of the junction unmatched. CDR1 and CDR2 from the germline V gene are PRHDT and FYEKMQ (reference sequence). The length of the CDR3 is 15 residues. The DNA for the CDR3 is TGTGCCAGCAGCTTGGGGGGGACAGGGGACTACGAGCAGTACTTC. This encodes CASSLGGTGDYEQYF.

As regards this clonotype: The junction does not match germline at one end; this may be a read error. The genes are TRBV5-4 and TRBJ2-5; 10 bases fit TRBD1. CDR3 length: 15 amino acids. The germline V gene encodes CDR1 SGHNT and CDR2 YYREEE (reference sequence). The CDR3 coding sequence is TGTGCCGGCAGCTTGAGCCGGACAGGGGGGGAGACGCAGTACTTC. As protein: CAGSLSRTGGETQYF.

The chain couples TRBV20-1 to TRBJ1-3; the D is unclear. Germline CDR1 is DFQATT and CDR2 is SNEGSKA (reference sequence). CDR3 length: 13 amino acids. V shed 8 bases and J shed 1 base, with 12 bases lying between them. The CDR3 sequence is CSTQGISGNTIYF. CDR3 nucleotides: TGCAGTACTCAAGGGATTTCTGGAAACACCATATATTTT.

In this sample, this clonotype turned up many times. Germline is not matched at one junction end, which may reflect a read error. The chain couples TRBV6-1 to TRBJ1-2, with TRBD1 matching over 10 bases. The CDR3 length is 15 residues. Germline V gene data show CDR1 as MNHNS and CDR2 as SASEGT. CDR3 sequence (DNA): TGTGTCAGCAGTGAGACAGGGGGCCGGAACTATGGCTACACCTTC. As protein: CVSSETGGRNYGYTF.

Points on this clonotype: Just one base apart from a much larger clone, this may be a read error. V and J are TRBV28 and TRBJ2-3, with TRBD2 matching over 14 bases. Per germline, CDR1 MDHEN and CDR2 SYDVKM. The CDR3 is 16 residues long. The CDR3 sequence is CASSPWTSGRTDKQYF. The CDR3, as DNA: TGTGCCAGCAGCCCCTGGACTAGCGGGAGGACAGATAAGCAGTATTTT.

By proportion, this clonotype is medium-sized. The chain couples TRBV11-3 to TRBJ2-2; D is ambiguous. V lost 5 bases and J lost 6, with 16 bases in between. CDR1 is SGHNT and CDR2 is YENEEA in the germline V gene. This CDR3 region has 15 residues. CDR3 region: CASSPWGSLAGELFF. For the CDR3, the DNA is TGTGCCAGCAGCCCCTGGGGTTCCTTGGCCGGGGAGCTGTTTTTT.

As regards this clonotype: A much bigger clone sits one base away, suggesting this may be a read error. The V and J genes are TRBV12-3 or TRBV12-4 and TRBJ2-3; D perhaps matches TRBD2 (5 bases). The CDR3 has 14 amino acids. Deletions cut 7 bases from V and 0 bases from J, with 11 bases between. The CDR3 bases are TGTGCCAGCAACTCCGGACTTAGCACAGATACGCAGTATTTT. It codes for CASNSGLSTDTQYF.

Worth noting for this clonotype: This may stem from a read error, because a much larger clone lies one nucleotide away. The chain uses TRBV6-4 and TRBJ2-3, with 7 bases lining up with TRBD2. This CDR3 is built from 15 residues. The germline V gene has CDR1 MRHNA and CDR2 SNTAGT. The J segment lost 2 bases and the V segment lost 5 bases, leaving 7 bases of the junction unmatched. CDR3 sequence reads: CASSLSGENTDTQYF. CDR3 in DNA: TGTGCCAGCAGTCTAAGCGGGGAAAACACAGATACGCAGTATTTT.

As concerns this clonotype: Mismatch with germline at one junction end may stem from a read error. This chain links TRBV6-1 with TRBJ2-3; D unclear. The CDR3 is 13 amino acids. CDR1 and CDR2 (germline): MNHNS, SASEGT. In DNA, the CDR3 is TGTGGCAGCAGCGCTGGAAGGAAAGATACGCAGTATTTT. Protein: CGSSAGRKDTQYF.

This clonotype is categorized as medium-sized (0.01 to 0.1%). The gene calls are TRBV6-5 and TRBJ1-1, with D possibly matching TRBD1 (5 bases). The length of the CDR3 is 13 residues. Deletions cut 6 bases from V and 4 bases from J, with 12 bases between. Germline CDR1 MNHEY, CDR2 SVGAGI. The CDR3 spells CASRAQGITEAFF. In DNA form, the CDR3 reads TGTGCCAGCAGGGCCCAGGGCATCACTGAAGCTTTCTTT.

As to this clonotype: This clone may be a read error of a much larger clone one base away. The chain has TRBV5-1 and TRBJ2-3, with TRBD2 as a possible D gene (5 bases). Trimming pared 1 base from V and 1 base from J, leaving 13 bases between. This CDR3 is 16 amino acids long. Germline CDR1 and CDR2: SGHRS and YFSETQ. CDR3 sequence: CASSLNLASGTDTQYF. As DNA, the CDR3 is TGCGCCAGCAGCTTGAACCTAGCTTCGGGCACAGATACGCAGTATTTT. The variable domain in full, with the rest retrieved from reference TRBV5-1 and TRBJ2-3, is KAGVTQTPRYLIKTRGQQVTLSCSPISGHRSVSWYQQTPGQGLQFLFEYFSETQRNKGNFPGRFSGRQFSNSRSEMNVSTLELGDSALYLCASSLNLASGTDTQYFGPGTRLTVL.

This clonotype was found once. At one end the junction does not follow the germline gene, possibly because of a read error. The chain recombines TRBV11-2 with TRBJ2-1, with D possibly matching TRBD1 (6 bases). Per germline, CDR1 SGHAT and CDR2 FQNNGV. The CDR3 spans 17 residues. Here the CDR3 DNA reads TGTGCCAACAGCTTAGAGGGGGAACTGCCTTACCGAGGCGAGCAGTTCTTC. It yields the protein CANSLEGELPYRGEQFF.